Below, 18 T cell receptor beta chains from the same sample are listed, as sequenced in a study of cytomegalovirus exposure and HLA in healthy donors. In the PCR, 60 Vbeta and 13 Jbeta primers were used. Using immunoSEQ multiplex PCR, the repertoire was profiled, and TCRdb retains in-frame clones only, with some absent. The data hold 140,000 to 150,000 clones, with roughly 70% observed a single time. Sequenced sample: PBMCs. Source of these receptors: an older woman in good health and CMV-seropositive.

This clone was seen only a few times. The J gene is TRBJ1-1, the V gene TRBV28; the D gene is possibly TRBD1 (6 bases). The V end was cut by 3 bases, the J end by 1 base, with 12 bases between. There are 15 residues in the CDR3. Germline-derived CDR1 and CDR2 are MDHEN and SYDVKM. Here the CDR3 reads CASSFGGRENTEAFF. The CDR3 DNA reads TGTGCCAGCAGTTTCGGGGGGCGAGAGAACACTGAAGCTTTCTTT.

The V and J genes are TRBV7-8 and TRBJ1-5; 7 nucleotides align to TRBD1. CDR1 and CDR2 (germline): SGHVS, FQNEAQ. There are 17 residues in the CDR3. Trimming at V came to 0 bases and at J to 0 bases, leaving 5 bases not matched to a gene. The DNA of the CDR3 is TGTGCCAGCAGCTTAGCGGGACAGATGTATAGCAATCAGCCCCAGCATTTT. It codes for CASSLAGQMYSNQPQHF. Full variable domain (remainder filled in from reference TRBV7-8 and TRBJ1-5): GAGVSQSPRYKVAKRGQDVALRCDPISGHVSLFWYQQALGQGPEFLTYFQNEAQLDKSGLPSDRFFAERPEGSVSTLKIQRTQQEDSAVYLCASSLAGQMYSNQPQHFGDGTRLSIL.

V gene TRBV27 combines with J gene TRBJ1-1; D gene uncertain. Germline V gene data show CDR1 as MNHEY and CDR2 as SMNVEV (reference sequence). V lost 4 bases, J lost 2 bases, and 11 bases lay in between. This CDR3 is 14 amino acids long. CDR3 residues: CASSSREINTEAFF. The CDR3 nucleotides are TGTGCCAGCAGTTCCCGGGAAATAAACACTGAAGCTTTCTTT.

V usage is TRBV5-1 and J usage is TRBJ1-2, with 8 nucleotides matching TRBD1. Germline loops: CDR1 SGHRS, CDR2 YFSETQ. J lost 7 bases, V lost 2 bases, and 1 base had no gene match. CDR3 length: 12 residues. The CDR3 nucleotides read TGCGCCAGCAGCTTCGACAGGGGTGGCTACACCTTC. It translates to CASSFDRGGYTF. The variable domain in full, completed from reference TRBV5-1 and TRBJ1-2, reads KAGVTQTPRYLIKTRGQQVTLSCSPISGHRSVSWYQQTPGQGLQFLFEYFSETQRNKGNFPGRFSGRQFSNSRSEMNVSTLELGDSALYLCASSFDRGGYTFGSGTRLTVV.

In its sample, this clone was seen a few times. J is TRBJ1-2 and V is TRBV7-8; 10 bases are shared with TRBD1. The CDR3 has 16 residues. Germline CDR1 reads SGHVS; CDR2 reads FQNEAQ. J was trimmed by 4 bases and V by 4 bases; bases with no gene match: 9. CDR3 in amino acids: CASSSRTGGRFYGYTF. The CDR3 DNA reads as TGTGCCAGCAGCTCCCGGACAGGGGGACGATTCTATGGCTACACCTTC.

This clone was counted once. The genes are TRBV2 and TRBJ1-1, with D unresolved. Deletions cut 6 bases from V and 3 bases from J, with 8 bases between. In germline, CDR1 is SNHLY, CDR2 FYNNEI. CDR3 length equals 12 residues. In DNA, the CDR3 is TGTGCCAGCAGACTGGGCGACACTGAAGCTTTCTTT. Translating it yields CASRLGDTEAFF.

V usage is TRBV18 and J usage is TRBJ2-7, with a weak D call TRBD2 (5 bases). This CDR3 comprises 13 residues. V lost 0 bases to trimming and J lost 5 bases, with 8 bases between them. CDR1 and CDR2 (germline): KGHSH, LQKENI. The CDR3 nucleotides read TGTGCCAGCTCACCACCCAGCGGCAACGAGCAGTACTTC. It is translated as CASSPPSGNEQYF.

Comment on this clone: Other DNA sequences in the same sample also yield this CDR3. The rearrangement uses TRBV28 and TRBJ1-5; possibly TRBD1 for D (5 bases). This CDR3 is built from 14 residues. Germline assignment: CDR1 MDHEN and CDR2 SYDVKM. Trimming pared 1 base from V and 2 bases from J, leaving 6 bases between. DNA of the CDR3: TGTGCCAGCAGTTTATTACAGGGCAATCAGCCCCAGCATTTT. Protein: CASSLLQGNQPQHF.

The chain uses TRBV19 and TRBJ1-1; no firm D call. Germline V gene data show CDR1 as LNHDA and CDR2 as SQIVND (reference sequence). V lost 8 bases to trimming and J lost 3 bases, with 13 bases between them. CDR3 size: 13 residues. CDR3 nucleotide sequence: TGTGCCAGTGCGTCGGAGGCGGACACTGAAGCTTTCTTT. This encodes CASASEADTEAFF. The full variable domain, its missing parts supplied by reference TRBV19 and TRBJ1-1, is DGGITQSPKYLFRKEGQNVTLSCEQNLNHDAMYWYRQDPGQGLRLIYYSQIVNDFQKGDIAEGYSVSREKKESFPLTVTSAQKNPTAFYLCASASEADTEAFFGQGTRLTVV.

The rearrangement uses TRBV29-1 and TRBJ2-1; tentatively, D is TRBD2 (5 bases). The CDR3 consists of 14 residues. Trimming removed 2 bases at V and 2 bases at J, with 10 bases between. Germline loops: CDR1 SQVTM, CDR2 ANQGSEA. The CDR3 protein is CSVEIGRAYNEQFF. The CDR3 DNA follows: TGCAGCGTTGAAATTGGGAGAGCCTACAATGAGCAGTTCTTC.

This clone has just one count. V usage is TRBV27 and J usage is TRBJ1-4, with TRBD1 as a possible D gene (6 bases). The CDR3 runs 17 residues. Trimming removed 5 bases at V and 2 bases at J, with 18 bases between. Germline V CDR1 and CDR2: MNHEY, SMNVEV (reference sequence). CDR3 DNA: TGTGCCAGCAGTGACCAGCAGGGGTTTCGGACTAATGAAAAACTGTTTTTT. Encoded protein: CASSDQQGFRTNEKLFF. The entire variable domain, with the rest obtained from reference TRBV27 and TRBJ1-4, is as follows: EAQVTQNPRYLITVTGKKLTVTCSQNMNHEYMSWYRQDPGLGLRQIYYSMNVEVTDKGDVPEGYKVSRKEKRNFPLILESPSPNQTSLYFCASSDQQGFRTNEKLFFGSGTQLSVL.

With regard to this clone: One junction end does not reproduce the germline sequence, and a read error may be involved. The chain recombines TRBV6-5 with TRBJ2-7; 8 nucleotides line up with TRBD2. The CDR3 has 14 residues. Per the germline V gene, CDR1 is MNHEY and CDR2 is SVGAGI. The CDR3 here is CATSSGTSSYEQYF. DNA for the CDR3: TGTGCCACCAGTTCCGGGACTAGTTCTTACGAGCAGTACTTC.

The gene calls are TRBV19 and TRBJ2-4; D call uncertain. V was shortened by 4 bases and J by 0 bases, with 4 bases between the two germline ends. This CDR3 contains 13 residues. Germline assignment: CDR1 LNHDA and CDR2 SQIVND (reference sequence). The chain's CDR3 is CASSNIAKNIQYF. The CDR3 DNA reads as TGTGCCAGTAGTAATATAGCCAAAAACATTCAGTACTTC.

V gene TRBV4-2 combines with J gene TRBJ2-5; D possibly corresponds to TRBD2 (6 bases). The CDR3 runs to 13 residues. CDR1 LGHNA and CDR2 YNFKEQ come from the germline V gene. V was pared by 4 bases and J by 1 base, with 7 bases between. The CDR3, as DNA: TGTGCCAGCAGCCCGGGACTCCAAGAGACCCAGTACTTC. It specifies CASSPGLQETQYF.

This chain joins TRBV4-1 and TRBJ1-4; D is uncertain. V lost 3 bases and J lost 8, with 13 bases in between. The CDR3 contains 14 residues. Germline CDR1 reads MGHRA; CDR2 reads YSYEKL. The CDR3 coding sequence is TGCGCCAGCAGCCAGGTCGTCTCGGTCGAAAAACTGTTTTTT. As protein: CASSQVVSVEKLFF.

This chain connects TRBV15 to TRBJ1-2, with 8 bases fitting TRBD1. The CDR3 is made up of 13 amino acids. The V and J ends lost 9 bases and 9 bases, in that order; junction bases with no gene match: 12. Germline CDR1 and CDR2: LNHNV and YYDKDF (reference sequence). The CDR3 DNA reads TGTGCCACAAGACAGGGGCGCTGGAATCGCTACACCTTC. Translating it yields CATRQGRWNRYTF. Together with reference TRBV15 and TRBJ1-2, the CDR3 gives the full variable domain: DAMVIQNPRYQVTQFGKPVTLSCSQTLNHNVMYWYQQKSSQAPKLLFHYYDKDFNNEADTPDNFQSRRPNTSFCFLDIRSPGLGDTAMYLCATRQGRWNRYTFGSGTRLTVV.

For this clone: Other DNA sequences of this sample code for an identical CDR3. The CDR3 DNA reads TGTGCCAGCAGCGCTCGGTGGGACAGAAGCTATGGCTACACCTTC. Protein: CASSARWDRSYGYTF. The chain joins TRBV9 to TRBJ1-2; the match to TRBD1 covers 7 bases. The germline V gene encodes CDR1 SGDLS and CDR2 YYNGEE. The CDR3 runs to 15 residues. With V trimmed by 3 bases and J by 4 bases, 9 bases remained unmatched.

V gene TRBV28 combines with J gene TRBJ2-1; no definite D call. CDR3 length: 11 residues. Germline CDR1 and CDR2: MDHEN and SYDVKM. V lost 8 bases and J lost 6, with 8 bases in between. The CDR3 nucleotides are TGTGCCAGCCCGTCCGGCAATGAGCAGTTCTTC. As protein: CASPSGNEQFF.